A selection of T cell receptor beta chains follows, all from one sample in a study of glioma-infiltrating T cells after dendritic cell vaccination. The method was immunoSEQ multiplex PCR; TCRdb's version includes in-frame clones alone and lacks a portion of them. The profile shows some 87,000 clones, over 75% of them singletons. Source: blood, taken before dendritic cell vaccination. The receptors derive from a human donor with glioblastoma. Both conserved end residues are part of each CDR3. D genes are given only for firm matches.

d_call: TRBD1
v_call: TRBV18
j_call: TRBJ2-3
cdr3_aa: CASSPGTGSAPQYF
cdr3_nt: TGTGCCAGCTCACCAGGGACAGGGTCGGCCCCGCAGTATTTT

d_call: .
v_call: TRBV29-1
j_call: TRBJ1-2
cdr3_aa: CSVAGLGYGYTF
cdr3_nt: TGCAGCGTGGCAGGGCTTGGCTATGGCTACACCTTC

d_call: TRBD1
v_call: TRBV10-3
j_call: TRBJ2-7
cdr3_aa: CAISPLALGTGGSYEQYF
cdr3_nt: TGTGCCATCAGCCCGCTCGCCCTCGGGACAGGGGGGTCCTACGAGCAGTACTTC

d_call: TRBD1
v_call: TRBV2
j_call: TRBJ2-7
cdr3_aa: CASSKLQGTTYEQYF
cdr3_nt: TGTGCCAGCAGTAAACTACAGGGGACCACCTACGAGCAGTACTTC

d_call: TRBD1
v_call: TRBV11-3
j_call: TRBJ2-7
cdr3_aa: CASSFRQGSYEQYF
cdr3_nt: TGTGCCAGCAGCTTTCGACAGGGAAGTTACGAGCAGTACTTC

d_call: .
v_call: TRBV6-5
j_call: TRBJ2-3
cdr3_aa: CASSSIQGFQPDTQYF
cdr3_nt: TGTGCCAGCAGTTCCATACAGGGATTCCAGCCAGATACGCAGTATTTT

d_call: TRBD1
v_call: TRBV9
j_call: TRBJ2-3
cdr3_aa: CASSARLDRDLQNTQYF
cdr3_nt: TGTGCCAGCAGCGCCCGGCTGGACAGGGACCTTCAGAATACGCAGTATTTT

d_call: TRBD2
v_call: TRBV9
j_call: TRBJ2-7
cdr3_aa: CASSVGTGTSGVSYEQYF
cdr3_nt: TGTGCCAGCAGCGTCGGAACCGGGACTAGCGGGGTCTCCTACGAGCAGTACTTC

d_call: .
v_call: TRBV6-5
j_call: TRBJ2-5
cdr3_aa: CASSYSMAGETQYF
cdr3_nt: TGTGCCAGCAGTTATTCAATGGCTGGAGAGACCCAGTACTTC

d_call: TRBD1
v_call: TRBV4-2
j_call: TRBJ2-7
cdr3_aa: CASSQPVGQGHEQYF
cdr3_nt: TGTGCCAGCAGCCAGCCTGTGGGACAGGGGCACGAGCAGTACTTC